The 23 T cell receptor beta chains listed next were all sequenced from one sample in a study of CD8+ T cells in alopecia areata. Treatment here: oral pan-JAK inhibitor, 5-10 mg twice daily. In alopecia areata patients, both lesional scalp punch biopsies and peripheral blood were collected. RNA was extracted and reverse transcribed into cDNA as the sequencing template. Measured with immunoSEQ multiplex PCR; TCRdb has only the in-frame clones, and not every one. This sample has under 20,000 clones; 50% to 60% occur once, and the top ten carry 8% to 9%. The sample here was skin, taken at week 4, from a patient treated with tofacitinib. These receptors all stem from a human donor with alopecia areata.

This chain joins TRBV4-2 and TRBJ1-1, with D unresolved. Germline V gene lookup returns CDR1 LGHNA and CDR2 YNFKEQ. This CDR3 has 12 amino acids. Trimming took 5 bases from V and 6 from J, leaving 10 bases between them. DNA of the CDR3: TGTGCCAGCAGCTTTGGTAGCTCTGAAGCTTTCTTT. Protein product: CASSFGSSEAFF.

V and J are TRBV30 and TRBJ2-7; 9 bases align to TRBD1. Trimming removed 4 bases from V and 0 bases from J; junction bases left unmatched: 10. Germline CDR1 is GTSNPN and CDR2 is SVGIG (reference sequence). The CDR3 sequence is 16 residues long. The CDR3 region is CAWTPRGQGNSYEQYF. The DNA of the CDR3 is TGTGCCTGGACCCCTCGGGGACAGGGAAACTCCTACGAGCAGTACTTC.

The chain uses TRBV30 and TRBJ1-6; D not resolved. CDR1 is GTSNPN, CDR2 SVGIG, per germline (reference sequence). V was shortened by 0 bases and J by 7 bases, with 10 bases between the two germline ends. This CDR3 is 14 amino acids long. This CDR3 reads CAWSVIGYNSPLHF. CDR3 in DNA: TGTGCCTGGAGTGTAATAGGGTACAATTCACCCCTCCACTTT.

This rearrangement joins TRBV5-1 to TRBJ1-2; weak D call: TRBD1 (6 bases). The CDR3 length is 16 residues. The germline V gene encodes CDR1 SGHRS and CDR2 YFSETQ. Trimming pared 0 bases from V and 4 bases from J, leaving 16 bases between. The CDR3 DNA reads TGCGCCAGCAGCTTGGGATCTCCTATACAGGGCTATGGCTACACCTTC. This encodes CASSLGSPIQGYGYTF.

CDR3: CASSQVASTADTQYF. CDR3 bases: TGTGCCAGCAGCCAAGTGGCTTCTACGGCAGATACGCAGTATTTT. The gene calls are TRBV14 and TRBJ2-3; D is ambiguous. Germline lookup yields CDR1 SGHDN and CDR2 FVKESK. CDR3 length equals 15 residues. The ends were cut back, 1 base at V and 4 bases at J, with 12 bases in the middle.

The chain is built from TRBV5-5 and TRBJ1-4, with D perhaps TRBD1 (5 bases). Germline V CDR1 and CDR2: SGHKS, YYEKEE (reference sequence). The CDR3 loop spans 16 amino acids. The germline V and J ends were trimmed by 1 base and 6 bases, with 16 bases remaining between them. CDR3 DNA sequence: TGTGCCAGCAGCTTGCAGTTCGGGGGAAGTTATGAAAAACTGTTTTTT. It codes for CASSLQFGGSYEKLFF.

The rearrangement uses TRBV7-9 and TRBJ1-5; D unresolved. Deletions cut 5 bases from V and 0 bases from J, with 14 bases between. The CDR3 consists of 16 residues. Looked up from germline, CDR1 is SEHNR and CDR2 is FQNEAQ (reference sequence). The CDR3: CASSQPPYNSNQPQHF. As DNA, the CDR3 is TGTGCCAGCAGCCAGCCTCCTTATAATAGCAATCAGCCCCAGCATTTT. The variable domain in full, completed from reference TRBV7-9 and TRBJ1-5, reads DTGVSQNPRHKITKRGQNVTFRCDPISEHNRLYWYRQTLGQGPEFLTYFQNEAQLEKSRLLSDRFSAERPKGSFSTLEIQRTEQGDSAMYLCASSQPPYNSNQPQHFGDGTRLSIL.

This clone has only a few counts. The chain joins TRBV29-1 to TRBJ2-7, with TRBD1 as a possible D gene (6 bases). The V gene's germline CDR1 is SQVTM and CDR2 ANQGSEA. V dropped 7 bases and J dropped 2 bases, with 18 bases sitting between them. The CDR3 loop spans 14 amino acids. CDR3 sequence reads: CSGKEGVTPYEQYF. DNA for the CDR3: TGCAGCGGAAAAGAGGGGGTCACCCCCTACGAGCAGTACTTC.

The chain has TRBV18 and TRBJ1-5; D ambiguous. The CDR3 runs to 15 residues. Germline values: CDR1 KGHSH, CDR2 LQKENI. The V end lost 3 bases, the J end lost 7 bases, and 16 bases lay between the germline ends. CDR3 coding DNA: TGTGCCAGCTCACCGTTGGGATGGGAGGGCCAGCCCCAGCATTTT. It translates to CASSPLGWEGQPQHF.

The chain recombines TRBV7-9 with TRBJ1-1, with 8 bases identical to TRBD1. The CDR3 has 14 residues. The V gene's germline CDR1 is SEHNR and CDR2 FQNEAQ (reference sequence). V lost 3 bases to trimming and J lost 4 bases; unmatched junction nucleotides: 4. The CDR3 nucleotides are TGTGCCAGCAGCTTCCCACAGGGGGGCACTGAAGCTTTCTTT. It encodes CASSFPQGGTEAFF.

The CDR3 protein is CASSSLIGGEAEAFF. In nucleotides, the CDR3 is TGCGCCAGCAGCTCCCTAATTGGGGGCGAGGCTGAAGCTTTCTTT. The rearrangement joins TRBV5-1 to TRBJ1-1; weak D call: TRBD1 (6 bases). V was trimmed by 3 bases and J by 6 bases, leaving 18 bases between them. Germline-derived CDR1 and CDR2 are SGHRS and YFSETQ. CDR3 length: 15 residues. Full variable domain (missing parts from reference TRBV5-1 and TRBJ1-1): KAGVTQTPRYLIKTRGQQVTLSCSPISGHRSVSWYQQTPGQGLQFLFEYFSETQRNKGNFPGRFSGRQFSNSRSEMNVSTLELGDSALYLCASSSLIGGEAEAFFGQGTRLTVV.

V gene TRBV5-6 combines with J gene TRBJ2-7; TRBD1 matches at 8 bases. CDR1 and CDR2 (germline): SGHDT, YYEEEE. The CDR3 totals 14 residues. The V gene end was trimmed by 2 bases and the J gene end by 4 bases; junction bases not matched to a gene: 5. CDR3 coding DNA: TGTGCCAGCAGCTTCTATGACAGGGGATACGAGCAGTACTTC. This translates into CASSFYDRGYEQYF.

The chain joins TRBV6-5 to TRBJ2-7, with 11 bases aligning to TRBD2. The CDR3 totals 16 residues. V shed 2 bases and J 2 bases; nucleotides not matched to a gene: 5. Germline assignment: CDR1 MNHEY and CDR2 SVGAGI. The CDR3 DNA follows: TGTGCCAGCAGTTACCAGGGGACTAGCGGACCCTACGAGCAGTACTTC. This sequence encodes CASSYQGTSGPYEQYF.

V is TRBV30 and J is TRBJ1-3; D unclear. CDR3 length equals 13 residues. Trimming stripped 5 bases from V and 4 bases from J, with 12 bases between. Germline V lookup: CDR1 GTSNPN, CDR2 SVGIG (reference sequence). This CDR3 reads CAWSGVWGNTIYF. DNA for the CDR3: TGTGCCTGGTCTGGCGTATGGGGAAACACCATATATTTT. Complete variable domain (other parts from reference TRBV30 and TRBJ1-3): SQTIHQWPATLVQPVGSPLSLECTVEGTSNPNLYWYRQAAGRGLQLLFYSVGIGQISSEVPQNLSASRPQDRQFILSSKKLLLSDSGFYLCAWSGVWGNTIYFGEGSWLTVV.

The chain combines TRBV7-2 with TRBJ2-7; D gene ambiguous. V was shortened by 6 bases and J by 0 bases, with 12 bases between the two germline ends. The germline gives CDR1 SGHTA, CDR2 FQGNSA. The CDR3 covers 14 residues. CDR3 in amino acids: CASSESGLSYEQYF. As DNA, the CDR3 is TGTGCCAGCAGTGAGTCCGGGCTCTCCTACGAGCAGTACTTC.

This clone was counted between two and nine times. The chain is built from TRBV2 and TRBJ1-4, with D possibly being TRBD1 (5 bases). V was shortened by 1 base and J by 7 bases, with 13 bases between the two germline ends. The V gene's germline CDR1 is SNHLY and CDR2 FYNNEI. The CDR3 runs to 15 residues. This CDR3 is CASSEVGRESEKLFF. The CDR3 coding sequence is TGTGCCAGCAGTGAAGTTGGCAGGGAGTCTGAAAAACTGTTTTTT.

CDR3 protein: CASSSGQGYYGYTF. CDR3 DNA sequence: TGTGCCAGCAGTTCGGGACAGGGTTACTATGGCTACACCTTC. The chain couples TRBV28 to TRBJ1-2; the match to TRBD1 covers 9 bases. The CDR3 has 14 residues. V lost 4 bases, J lost 3 bases, and 3 bases stayed unmatched. The germline V gene encodes CDR1 MDHEN and CDR2 SYDVKM.

Note on this clone: The sample contains more than one DNA sequence encoding this CDR3. The V and J genes are TRBV4-3 and TRBJ1-3; the D gene is possibly TRBD1 (5 bases). The germline V gene encodes CDR1 LGHNA and CDR2 YSLEER. Between the trimmed V and J ends, which lost 1 base and 0 bases, there was a span of 10 bases. The CDR3 is 16 residues long. The CDR3 DNA sequence: TGCGCCAGCAGCCAAGTGAGGGGCCCCTCTGGAAACACCATATATTTT. It is translated as CASSQVRGPSGNTIYF.

This chain joins TRBV4-1 and TRBJ1-6, with D perhaps TRBD1 (6 bases). Deletions cut 7 bases from V and 10 bases from J, with 17 bases between. Germline V gene sequence: CDR1 MGHRA, CDR2 YSYEKL. This CDR3 has 14 amino acids. CDR3 sequence (DNA): TGCGCCAGCAATAGGGAACAGGGTGGCTCACCCCTCCACTTT. It encodes CASNREQGGSPLHF.

This clone was observed a single time. The V gene is TRBV7-9, the J gene TRBJ2-2; D is undetermined. This CDR3 has 18 amino acids. Germline V gene sequence: CDR1 SEHNR, CDR2 FQNEAQ (reference sequence). The V gene lost 5 bases and the J gene lost 3 bases, with 22 bases spanning the gap. DNA for the CDR3: TGTGCCAGCAGCCCCGTGGGCAGGAGATACCCGGACACCGGGGAGCTGTTTTTT. Amino acid sequence: CASSPVGRRYPDTGELFF.

This clone was seen a few times. The chain recombines TRBV6-1 with TRBJ2-1; D remains ambiguous. There are 12 residues in the CDR3. Between the trimmed V and J ends, which lost 5 bases and 12 bases, there was a span of 14 bases. From germline, CDR1 is MNHNS and CDR2 SASEGT. Here the CDR3 DNA reads TGTGCCAGCAGTTTTAGGGAAACGGGGCAGTTCTTC. This sequence encodes CASSFRETGQFF.

This chain joins TRBV28 and TRBJ1-2; D is perhaps TRBD1 (6 bases). This CDR3 has 15 residues. Trimming stripped 6 bases from V and 4 bases from J, with 18 bases between. Per germline, CDR1 MDHEN and CDR2 SYDVKM. CDR3 sequence (DNA): TGTGCCAGCAGATACGCAGGAGGGGGGTTCTATGGCTACACCTTC. Protein product: CASRYAGGGFYGYTF.

The chain has TRBV9 and TRBJ2-3, with 15 bases lining up with TRBD2. CDR3 length: 18 amino acids. The V gene end was trimmed by 4 bases and the J gene end by 3 bases; junction bases not matched to a gene: 9. In germline, CDR1 is SGDLS, CDR2 YYNGEE. CDR3 sequence: CASSPRTSGGADTDTQYF. DNA for the CDR3: TGTGCCAGCAGCCCCCGGACTAGCGGGGGGGCCGATACAGATACGCAGTATTTT.